One sample yielded the 8 T cell receptor beta chains listed below, sequenced in a study of T cells in Graves' hyperthyroidism and ophthalmopathy. RNA transcripts yielded amplified TCR beta CDR3 regions. Carried out on the TCR CDR3, a first-round RT-PCR used the HTBI primer set. TCRdb redid the calling of the multiplex PCR reads with MiXCR, one entry per CDR3 protein. The sample holds hundreds of thousands of distinct CDR3 sequences, about 15% seen once. The sequenced sample was blood. These receptors were collected from a woman aged 18-35 years with Graves' ophthalmopathy.

The chain recombines TRBV5-4 with TRBJ2-3, with D maybe TRBD1 (5 bases). The germline V gene has CDR1 SGHNT and CDR2 YYREEE (reference sequence). The V gene lost 0 bases and the J gene lost 3 bases, with 11 bases spanning the gap. The CDR3 sequence is 15 residues long. CDR3 in amino acids: CASSLDPRQTDTQYF. CDR3 in DNA: TGTGCCAGCAGCTTGGACCCCAGACAGACAGATACGCAGTATTTT.

This clonotype was found once. The chain joins TRBV14 to TRBJ1-2; D may be TRBD1 (6 bases). Per the germline V gene, CDR1 is SGHDN and CDR2 is FVKESK. Trimming left V 4 bases short and J 10 bases short, with 16 bases between. This CDR3 comprises 13 residues. This chain's CDR3 is CASSRYQGNNYTF. The CDR3 DNA follows: TGTGCCAGCAGCCGGTACCAGGGGAATAACTACACCTTC.

This clonotype showed up many times. The chain uses TRBV28 and TRBJ1-2; D may be TRBD1 (5 bases). The germline V gene encodes CDR1 MDHEN and CDR2 SYDVKM. The V gene lost 6 bases and the J gene lost 8 bases, with 13 bases spanning the gap. This CDR3 contains 12 residues. CDR3 in amino acids: CASRSGSKGYTF. The CDR3 DNA reads TGTGCCAGCAGGTCAGGGAGTAAAGGCTACACCTTC.

This clonotype was recorded many times. The V and J genes are TRBV6-1 and TRBJ1-5; weak D call: TRBD1 (5 bases). V lost 3 bases and J lost 5, with 8 bases in between. Germline CDR1 and CDR2: MNHNS and SASEGT. The CDR3 consists of 13 residues. The CDR3: CASSDREYQPQHF. CDR3 sequence (DNA): TGTGCCAGCAGTGACAGGGAATATCAGCCCCAGCATTTT.

This clonotype was seen many times. This sequence joins TRBV7-8 and TRBJ1-5; tentatively, D is TRBD1 (5 bases). V was shortened by 8 bases and J by 0 bases, with 8 bases between the two germline ends. The CDR3 is made up of 13 amino acids. Germline assignment: CDR1 SGHVS and CDR2 FQNEAQ. The CDR3 nucleotides read TGTGCCAGCCGGGGGGATAGCAATCAGCCCCAGCATTTT. It translates to CASRGDSNQPQHF. Full variable domain (rest looked up from reference TRBV7-8 and TRBJ1-5): GAGVSQSPRYKVAKRGQDVALRCDPISGHVSLFWYQQALGQGPEFLTYFQNEAQLDKSGLPSDRFFAERPEGSVSTLKIQRTQQEDSAVYLCASRGDSNQPQHFGDGTRLSIL.

This clonotype was counted at least ten times. The chain couples TRBV12-3 or TRBV12-4 to TRBJ1-1; no clear D. The V end was cut by 10 bases, the J end by 5 bases, with 11 bases between. The CDR3 has 11 residues. The CDR3 nucleotides read TGTGCCACTTTGTACGGGACTGAAGCTTTCTTT. The encoded protein is CATLYGTEAFF.

This clonotype was seen many times. The gene calls are TRBV5-1 and TRBJ2-7; 7 nucleotides align to TRBD1. The trim removed 4 bases at V and 3 bases at J, leaving 13 bases unmatched. The CDR3 covers 16 residues. Germline V gives CDR1 SGHRS, CDR2 YFSETQ. The CDR3 DNA is TGCGCCAGCAGCCCGATAGGGGGCAGTTCAGGCTACGAGCAGTACTTC. It yields the protein CASSPIGGSSGYEQYF.

In this sample, this clonotype turned up a few times. The chain combines TRBV9 with TRBJ1-6; D not certain. The CDR3 has 15 amino acids. V gave up 7 bases and J gave up 0 bases, with 11 bases separating them. CDR1 is SGDLS, CDR2 YYNGEE, per germline. The CDR3 coding sequence is TGTGCCAGCGGCCTCGGGAGCTCCTATAATTCACCCCTCCACTTT. This sequence encodes CASGLGSSYNSPLHF.